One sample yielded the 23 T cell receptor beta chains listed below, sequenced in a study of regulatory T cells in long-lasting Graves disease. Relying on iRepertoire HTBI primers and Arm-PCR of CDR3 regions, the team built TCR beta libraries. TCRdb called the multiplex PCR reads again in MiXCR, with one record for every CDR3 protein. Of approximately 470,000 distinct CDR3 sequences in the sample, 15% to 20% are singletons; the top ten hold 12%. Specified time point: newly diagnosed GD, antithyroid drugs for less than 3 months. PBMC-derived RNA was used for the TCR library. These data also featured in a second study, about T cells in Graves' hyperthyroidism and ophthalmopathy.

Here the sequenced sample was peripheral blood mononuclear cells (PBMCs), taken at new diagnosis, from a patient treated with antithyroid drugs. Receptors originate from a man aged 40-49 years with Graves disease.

CDR3 sequence reads: CASSGLAGDYEQYF. The CDR3 region has the DNA TGTGCCAGCAGCGGACTAGCGGGAGATTACGAGCAGTACTTC. The V gene is TRBV6-1, the J gene TRBJ2-7, with 13 bases fitting TRBD2. The CDR3 covers 14 residues. From germline, CDR1 is MNHNS and CDR2 SASEGT. Trimming cost V 6 bases and J 4 bases; bases outside gene matches: 3.

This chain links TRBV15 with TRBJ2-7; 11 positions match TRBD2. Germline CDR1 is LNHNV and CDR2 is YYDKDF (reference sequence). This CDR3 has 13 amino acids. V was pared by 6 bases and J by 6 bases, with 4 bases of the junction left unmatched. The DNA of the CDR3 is TGTGCCACCAGAGGGACTAGCGGCGGCGAGCAGTACTTC. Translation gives CATRGTSGGEQYF. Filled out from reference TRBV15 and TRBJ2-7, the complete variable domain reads DAMVIQNPRYQVTQFGKPVTLSCSQTLNHNVMYWYQQKSSQAPKLLFHYYDKDFNNEADTPDNFQSRRPNTSFCFLDIRSPGLGDTAMYLCATRGTSGGEQYFGPGTRLTVT.

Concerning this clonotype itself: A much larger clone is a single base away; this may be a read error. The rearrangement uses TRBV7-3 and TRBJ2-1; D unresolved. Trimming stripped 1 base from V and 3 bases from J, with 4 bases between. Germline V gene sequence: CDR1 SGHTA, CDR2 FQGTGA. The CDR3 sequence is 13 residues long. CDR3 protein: CASSLIHYNEQFF. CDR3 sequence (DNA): TGTGCCAGCAGCTTAATACACTACAATGAGCAGTTCTTC. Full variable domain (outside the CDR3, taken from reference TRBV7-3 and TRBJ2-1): GAGVSQTPSNKVTEKGKYVELRCDPISGHTALYWYRQSLGQGPEFLIYFQGTGAADDSGLPNDRFFAVRPEGSVSTLKIQRTERGDSAVYLCASSLIHYNEQFFGPGTRLTVL.

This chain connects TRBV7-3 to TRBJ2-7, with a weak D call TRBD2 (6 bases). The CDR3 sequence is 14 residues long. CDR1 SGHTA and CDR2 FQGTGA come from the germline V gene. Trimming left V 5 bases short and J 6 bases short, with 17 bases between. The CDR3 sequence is CASSPHGGYFEQYF. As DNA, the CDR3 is TGTGCCAGCAGCCCACACGGAGGGTACTTCGAGCAGTACTTC.

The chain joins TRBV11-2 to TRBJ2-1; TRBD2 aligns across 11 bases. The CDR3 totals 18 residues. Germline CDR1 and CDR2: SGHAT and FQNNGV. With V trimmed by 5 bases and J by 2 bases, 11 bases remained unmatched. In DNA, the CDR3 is TGTGCCAGCAGCCCACGTAGTGATAGCGGGAGGGCCTACAATGAGCAGTTCTTC. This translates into CASSPRSDSGRAYNEQFF.

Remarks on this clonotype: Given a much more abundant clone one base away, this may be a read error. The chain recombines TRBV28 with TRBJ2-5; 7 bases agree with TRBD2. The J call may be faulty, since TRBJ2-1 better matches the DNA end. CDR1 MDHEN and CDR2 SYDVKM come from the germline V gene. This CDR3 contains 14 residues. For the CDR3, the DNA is TGTGCCAGCAGTGGTGCGGGAGTAGCAAATGAGCAGTTCTTC. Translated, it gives CASSGAGVANEQFF.

CDR3 DNA: TGTGCCAGCAGTGAAGGAACAGGAGCTAACTATGGCTACACCTTC. It codes for CASSEGTGANYGYTF. The rearrangement joins TRBV6-2 or TRBV6-3 to TRBJ1-2; TRBD1 might be the D (5 bases). Trimming left V 5 bases short and J 0 bases short, with 13 bases between. Germline CDR1 MNHEY, CDR2 SVGEGT. The CDR3 loop spans 15 amino acids.

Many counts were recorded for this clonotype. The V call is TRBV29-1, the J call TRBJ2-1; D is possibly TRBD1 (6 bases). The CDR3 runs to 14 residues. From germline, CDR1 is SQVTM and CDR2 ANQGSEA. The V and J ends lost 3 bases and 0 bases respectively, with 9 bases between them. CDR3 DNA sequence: TGCAGCGTTGAGGGACAAAGCTCCTACAATGAGCAGTTCTTC. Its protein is CSVEGQSSYNEQFF.

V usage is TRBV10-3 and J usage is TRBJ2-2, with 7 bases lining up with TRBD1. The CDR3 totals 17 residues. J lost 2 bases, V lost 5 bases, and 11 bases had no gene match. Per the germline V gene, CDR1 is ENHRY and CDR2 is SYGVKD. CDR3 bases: TGTGCCATCAGTTCGGGACAGCTCGCTTCAAACACCGGGGAGCTGTTTTTT. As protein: CAISSGQLASNTGELFF.

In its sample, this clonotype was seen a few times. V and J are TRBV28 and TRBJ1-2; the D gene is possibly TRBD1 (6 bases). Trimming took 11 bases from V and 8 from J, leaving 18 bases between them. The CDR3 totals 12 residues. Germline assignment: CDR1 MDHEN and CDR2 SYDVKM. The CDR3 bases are TGTGCCGCTCGTGGGGGGGCGCGAGGCTACACCTTC. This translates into CAARGGARGYTF.

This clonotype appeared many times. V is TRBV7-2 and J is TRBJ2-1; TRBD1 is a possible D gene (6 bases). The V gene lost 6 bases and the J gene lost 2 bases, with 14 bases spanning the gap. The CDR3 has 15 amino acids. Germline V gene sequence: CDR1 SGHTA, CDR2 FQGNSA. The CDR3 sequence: CASSPQGSPYNEQFF. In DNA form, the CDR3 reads TGTGCCAGCAGTCCACAGGGTTCGCCCTACAATGAGCAGTTCTTC.

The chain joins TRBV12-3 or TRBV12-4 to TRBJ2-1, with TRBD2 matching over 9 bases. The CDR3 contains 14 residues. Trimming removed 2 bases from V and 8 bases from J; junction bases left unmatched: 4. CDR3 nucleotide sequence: TGTGCCAGCAGTTTAAAAGCGGGAGGTGATGAGCAGTTCTTC. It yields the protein CASSLKAGGDEQFF.

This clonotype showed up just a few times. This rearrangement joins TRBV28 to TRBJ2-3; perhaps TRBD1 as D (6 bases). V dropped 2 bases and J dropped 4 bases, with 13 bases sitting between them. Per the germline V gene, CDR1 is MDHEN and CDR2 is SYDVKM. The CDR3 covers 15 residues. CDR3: CASSLRSTGPDTQYF. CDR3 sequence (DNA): TGTGCCAGCAGTTTAAGGAGTACAGGGCCAGATACGCAGTATTTT.

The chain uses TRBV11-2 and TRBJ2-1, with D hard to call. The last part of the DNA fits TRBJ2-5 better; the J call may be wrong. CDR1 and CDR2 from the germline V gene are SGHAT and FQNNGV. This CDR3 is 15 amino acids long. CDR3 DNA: TGTGCCAGTAGTCCCCGATCGGCAAGATTAGAGACCCAGTACTTC. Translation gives CASSPRSARLETQYF.

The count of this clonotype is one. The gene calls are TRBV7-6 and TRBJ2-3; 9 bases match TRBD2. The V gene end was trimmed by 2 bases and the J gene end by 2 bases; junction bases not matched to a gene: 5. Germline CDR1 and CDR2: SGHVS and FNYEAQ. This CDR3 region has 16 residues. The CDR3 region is CASSLNLAGITDTQYF. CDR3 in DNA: TGTGCCAGCAGCTTAAACCTAGCGGGGATCACAGATACGCAGTATTTT.

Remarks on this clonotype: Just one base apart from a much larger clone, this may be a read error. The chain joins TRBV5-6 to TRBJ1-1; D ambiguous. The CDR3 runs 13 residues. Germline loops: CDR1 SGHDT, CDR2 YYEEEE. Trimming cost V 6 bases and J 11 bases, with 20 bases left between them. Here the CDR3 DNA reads TGTGCCAGCACCCATCCGGGAGTAGGGAAGGCTTTCTTT. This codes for CASTHPGVGKAFF.

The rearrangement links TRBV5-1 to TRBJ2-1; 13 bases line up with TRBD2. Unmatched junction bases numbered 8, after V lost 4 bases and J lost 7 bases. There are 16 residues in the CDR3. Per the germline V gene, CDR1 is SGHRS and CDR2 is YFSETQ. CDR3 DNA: TGCGCCAGCAGCCCAGGACTAGCGGGAGTTCTAAATGAGCAGTTCTTC. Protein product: CASSPGLAGVLNEQFF.

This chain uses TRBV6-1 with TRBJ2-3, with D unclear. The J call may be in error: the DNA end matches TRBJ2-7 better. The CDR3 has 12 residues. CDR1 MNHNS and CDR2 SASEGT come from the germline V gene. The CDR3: CASSVPFYEQYF. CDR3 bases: TGTGCCAGCAGTGTACCCTTCTACGAGCAGTACTTC.

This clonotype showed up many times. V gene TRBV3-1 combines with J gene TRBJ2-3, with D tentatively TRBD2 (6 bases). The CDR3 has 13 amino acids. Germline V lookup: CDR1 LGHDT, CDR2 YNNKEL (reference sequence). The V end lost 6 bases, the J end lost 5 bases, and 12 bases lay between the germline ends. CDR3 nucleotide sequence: TGTGCCAGCAGGCGGGGAGCTGTAGATACGCAGTATTTT. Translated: CASRRGAVDTQYF.

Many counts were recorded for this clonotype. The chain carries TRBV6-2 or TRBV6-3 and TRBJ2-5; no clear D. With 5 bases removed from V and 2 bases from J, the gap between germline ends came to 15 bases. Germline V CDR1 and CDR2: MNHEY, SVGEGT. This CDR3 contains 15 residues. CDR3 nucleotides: TGTGCCAGCAGTAGGACCAACCCGGCGCAAGAGACCCAGTACTTC. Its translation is CASSRTNPAQETQYF.

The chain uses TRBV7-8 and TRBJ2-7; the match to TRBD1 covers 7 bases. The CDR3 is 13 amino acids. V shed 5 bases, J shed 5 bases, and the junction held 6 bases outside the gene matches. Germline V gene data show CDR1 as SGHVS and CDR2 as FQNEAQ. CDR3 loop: CASSHGTENEQYF. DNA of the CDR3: TGTGCCAGCAGCCATGGGACAGAGAACGAGCAGTACTTC.

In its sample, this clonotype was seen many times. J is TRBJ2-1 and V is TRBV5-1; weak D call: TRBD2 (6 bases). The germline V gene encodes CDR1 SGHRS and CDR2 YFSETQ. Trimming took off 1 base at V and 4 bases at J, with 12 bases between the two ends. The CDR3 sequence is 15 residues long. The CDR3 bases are TGCGCCAGCAGCTTGTCGGGAGAGGGATACAATGAGCAGTTCTTC. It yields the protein CASSLSGEGYNEQFF. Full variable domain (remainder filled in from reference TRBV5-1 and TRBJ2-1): KAGVTQTPRYLIKTRGQQVTLSCSPISGHRSVSWYQQTPGQGLQFLFEYFSETQRNKGNFPGRFSGRQFSNSRSEMNVSTLELGDSALYLCASSLSGEGYNEQFFGPGTRLTVL.

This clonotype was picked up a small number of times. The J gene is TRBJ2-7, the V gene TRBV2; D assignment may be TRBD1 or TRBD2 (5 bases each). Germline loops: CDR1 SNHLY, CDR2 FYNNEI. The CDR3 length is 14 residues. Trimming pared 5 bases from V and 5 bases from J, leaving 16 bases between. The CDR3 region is CASSLERGFNEQYF. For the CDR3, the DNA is TGTGCCAGCAGTTTAGAGAGGGGTTTTAACGAGCAGTACTTC.